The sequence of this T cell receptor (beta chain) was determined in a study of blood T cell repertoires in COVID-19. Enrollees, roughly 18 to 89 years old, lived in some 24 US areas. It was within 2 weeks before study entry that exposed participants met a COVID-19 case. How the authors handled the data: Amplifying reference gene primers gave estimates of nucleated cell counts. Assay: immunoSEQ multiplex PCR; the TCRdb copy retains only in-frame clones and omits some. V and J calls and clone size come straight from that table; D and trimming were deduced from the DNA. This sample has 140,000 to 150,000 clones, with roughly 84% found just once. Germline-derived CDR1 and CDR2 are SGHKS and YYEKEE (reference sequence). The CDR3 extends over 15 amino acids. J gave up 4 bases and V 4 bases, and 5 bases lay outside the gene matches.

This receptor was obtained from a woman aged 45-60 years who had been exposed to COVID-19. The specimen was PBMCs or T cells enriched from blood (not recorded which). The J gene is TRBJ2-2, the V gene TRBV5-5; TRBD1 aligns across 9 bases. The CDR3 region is CASSRTGGITGELFF. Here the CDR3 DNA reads TGTGCCAGCAGCCGCACAGGGGGCATCACCGGGGAGCTGTTTTTT. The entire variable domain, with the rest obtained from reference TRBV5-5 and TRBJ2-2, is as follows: DAGVTQSPTHLIKTRGQQVTLRCSPISGHKSVSWYQQVLGQGPQFIFQYYEKEERGRGNFPDRFSARQFPNYSSELNVNALLLGDSALYLCASSRTGGITGELFFGEGSRLTVL.